Below are 25 T cell receptor beta chains sequenced from a single sample in a study of T cells in Graves' hyperthyroidism and ophthalmopathy. What was amplified from RNA transcripts were TCR beta CDR3 regions. The HTBI primer set served for first-round RT-PCR of the TCR CDR3. Via MiXCR, TCRdb re-called the multiplex PCR reads, giving one row per CDR3 protein. The repertoire consists of about 680,000 distinct CDR3 sequences, with around 40% occurring once and the leading ten covering 30% to 40%. What was sequenced was blood. The receptors shown here come from a woman in her 40s with Graves' hyperthyroidism.

Concerning this clonotype itself: Being one base from a much bigger clone, this may be a read error. The chain has TRBV7-2 and TRBJ1-3; D is undetermined. The CDR3 spans 16 residues. Germline loops: CDR1 SGHTA, CDR2 FQGNSA. CDR3 sequence (DNA): TGTGCCAGCAGCTCCCGCCCGGCAAACTCTGGAACCACCATATATTTT. As protein: CASSSRPANSGTTIYF.

This clonotype showed up many times. V and J are TRBV10-1 and TRBJ2-6, with D perhaps TRBD1 or TRBD2 (5 bases each). Germline values: CDR1 WNHNN, CDR2 SYGVQD (reference sequence). Trimming left V 0 bases short and J 4 bases short, with 22 bases between. The CDR3 spans 20 residues. CDR3 sequence reads: CASSESRLGAHALGANVLTF. The CDR3 nucleotides are TGCGCCAGCAGTGAGTCCCGCCTCGGGGCTCATGCTCTGGGGGCCAACGTCCTGACTTTC.

This clonotype was seen at least ten times. V gene TRBV10-3 combines with J gene TRBJ2-2; D call uncertain. The CDR3 is 15 amino acids. Trimming took 3 bases from V and 0 from J, leaving 8 bases between them. CDR1 and CDR2 from the germline V gene are ENHRY and SYGVKD. The CDR3 loop reads CAISDLSANTGELFF. CDR3 coding DNA: TGTGCCATCAGTGATCTGAGCGCGAACACCGGGGAGCTGTTTTTT.

This clonotype was found a few times. The chain couples TRBV7-2 to TRBJ1-6; D unclear. The CDR3 has 14 amino acids. V was cut by 7 bases and J by 7 bases, with 14 bases left in between. Germline V gene lookup returns CDR1 SGHTA and CDR2 FQGNSA. The CDR3 sequence is CASNTGTQNSPLHF. As DNA, the CDR3 is TGTGCCAGCAATACCGGCACCCAGAATTCACCCCTCCACTTT.

The V gene is TRBV7-3, the J gene TRBJ2-7; D may be TRBD2 (6 bases). Trimming shortened V by 2 bases and J by 7 bases, and 18 bases separated the two germline ends. Germline assignment: CDR1 SGHTA and CDR2 FQGTGA. CDR3 length: 15 residues. The CDR3 region is CASSLSGGLSREQYF. The CDR3, as DNA: TGTGCCAGCAGCTTATCCGGGGGACTTTCGAGGGAGCAGTACTTC.

V gene TRBV19 combines with J gene TRBJ1-1; D call uncertain. The CDR3 loop spans 15 amino acids. Trimming took 2 bases from V and 1 from J, leaving 11 bases between them. Germline-derived CDR1 and CDR2 are LNHDA and SQIVND (reference sequence). The DNA for the CDR3 is TGTGCCAGTAGTATACGGCAGACCCCGAACACTGAAGCTTTCTTT. Its protein is CASSIRQTPNTEAFF.

A few counts support this clonotype. The rearrangement joins TRBV19 to TRBJ1-1; possible D gene TRBD1, 6 bases. The CDR3 has 13 residues. CDR1 LNHDA and CDR2 SQIVND come from the germline V gene (reference sequence). Trimming took off 10 bases at V and 4 bases at J, with 16 bases between the two ends. The CDR3 coding sequence is TGTGCCACTAAATTGACAGGTGTCACTGAAGCTTTCTTT. Its translation: CATKLTGVTEAFF.

This clonotype was detected only a few times. The chain links TRBV4-1 to TRBJ1-2, with 10 bases that match TRBD1. In germline, CDR1 is MGHRA, CDR2 YSYEKL. The trim removed 1 base at V and 6 bases at J, leaving 8 bases unmatched. CDR3 length: 16 amino acids. The CDR3 loop reads CASSQVGWDRGDGYTF. CDR3 DNA: TGCGCCAGCAGCCAAGTTGGTTGGGACAGGGGTGATGGCTACACCTTC.

This clonotype was counted ten times or more. This rearrangement joins TRBV11-2 to TRBJ2-7; 10 bases line up with TRBD1. CDR3 length equals 13 residues. CDR1 is SGHAT, CDR2 FQNNGV, per germline. The V segment lost 5 bases and the J segment 4 bases; nucleotides outside the gene matches: 2. The CDR3 reads CASSDRGLYEQYF. In DNA, the CDR3 is TGTGCCAGCAGCGACAGGGGGCTATACGAGCAGTACTTC. Drawing the rest from reference TRBV11-2 and TRBJ2-7, the complete variable domain is EAGVAQSPRYKIIEKRQSVAFWCNPISGHATLYWYQQILGQGPKLLIQFQNNGVVDDSQLPKDRFSAERLKGVDSTLKIQPAKLEDSAVYLCASSDRGLYEQYFGPGTRLTVT.

This clonotype was picked up many times. The junction and the germline gene differ at one end; a read error may be behind it. This chain uses TRBV20-1 with TRBJ1-5, with a weak D call TRBD1 (6 bases). The CDR3 is 15 amino acids. In germline, CDR1 is DFQATT, CDR2 SNEGSKA (reference sequence). CDR3 DNA: TGCAGTGCCAGAGTAGGGGGTTGGGAAGGTCAGCCCCAGCATTTT. This sequence encodes CSARVGGWEGQPQHF.

This clonotype was counted between two and nine times. The gene calls are TRBV3-1 and TRBJ1-2, with D maybe TRBD1 (5 bases). Germline V gene lookup returns CDR1 LGHDT and CDR2 YNNKEL (reference sequence). V gave up 0 bases and J gave up 6 bases, with 11 bases separating them. CDR3 size: 14 residues. CDR3 region: CASSQDVRVNGYTF. CDR3 DNA: TGTGCCAGCAGCCAAGACGTCAGGGTGAATGGCTACACCTTC.

In this sample, this clonotype turned up many times. V gene TRBV7-8 combines with J gene TRBJ1-5; 7 positions match TRBD1. CDR3 length: 15 amino acids. Germline V lookup: CDR1 SGHVS, CDR2 FQNEAQ. V lost 2 bases to trimming and J lost 6 bases; unmatched junction nucleotides: 7. The CDR3 protein is CASSLSTGRGQPQHF. In DNA, the CDR3 is TGTGCCAGCAGCTTATCGACAGGGAGAGGTCAGCCCCAGCATTTT.

V usage is TRBV18 and J usage is TRBJ2-5; tentative D call: TRBD2 (7 bases). Trimming removed 2 bases from V and 4 bases from J, with 11 bases in between. Per the germline V gene, CDR1 is KGHSH and CDR2 is LQKENI. The CDR3 is 14 amino acids. The CDR3 protein is CASSPAGAAETQYF. CDR3 coding DNA: TGTGCCAGCTCACCAGCGGGGGCTGCAGAGACCCAGTACTTC.

The CDR3, as DNA: TGCGCCAGCAGCTTGGGTTGGAATGAAAAACTGTTTTTT. Amino acid sequence: CASSLGWNEKLFF. J is TRBJ1-4 and V is TRBV5-1; D is undetermined. The germline V and J ends were trimmed by 0 bases and 5 bases, with 5 bases remaining between them. CDR1 is SGHRS, CDR2 YFSETQ, per germline. The CDR3 is made up of 13 amino acids.

This clonotype appeared a few times. The chain couples TRBV4-3 to TRBJ2-7; D perhaps matches TRBD1 (6 bases). This CDR3 has 17 amino acids. From germline, CDR1 is LGHNA and CDR2 YSLEER. Deletions cut 0 bases from V and 0 bases from J, with 15 bases between. In DNA form, the CDR3 reads TGCGCCAGCAGCCAAGACGTGGCGGACAGTGACTCCTACGAGCAGTACTTC. This codes for CASSQDVADSDSYEQYF.

This clonotype was seen a few times. The V call is TRBV5-1, the J call TRBJ1-2; TRBD1 is a possible D gene (6 bases). The germline V gene encodes CDR1 SGHRS and CDR2 YFSETQ. This CDR3 is built from 12 residues. The germline V and J ends were trimmed by 2 bases and 8 bases, with 10 bases remaining between them. In nucleotides, the CDR3 is TGCGCCAGCAGCTTAACAGGGCTAGGCTACACCTTC. As protein: CASSLTGLGYTF. The variable domain in full, completed from reference TRBV5-1 and TRBJ1-2, reads KAGVTQTPRYLIKTRGQQVTLSCSPISGHRSVSWYQQTPGQGLQFLFEYFSETQRNKGNFPGRFSGRQFSNSRSEMNVSTLELGDSALYLCASSLTGLGYTFGSGTRLTVV.

The chain recombines TRBV19 with TRBJ1-5, with D tentatively TRBD1 (5 bases). V lost 4 bases and J lost 11, with 18 bases in between. CDR3 length: 14 amino acids. CDR1 and CDR2 from the germline V gene are LNHDA and SQIVND (reference sequence). The CDR3 loop is CASSTGTGPRAQHF. CDR3 nucleotides: TGTGCCAGTAGTACTGGGACGGGCCCCCGGGCCCAGCATTTT.

The chain uses TRBV7-2 and TRBJ2-2; D might be TRBD2 (5 bases). Trimming cost V 4 bases and J 4 bases, with 16 bases left between them. CDR1 is SGHTA and CDR2 is FQGNSA in the germline V gene. This CDR3 is built from 16 residues. The CDR3 loop is CASSSLRERGTGELFF. CDR3 in DNA: TGTGCCAGCAGCTCCCTTCGGGAACGGGGCACCGGGGAGCTGTTTTTT.

This clonotype was observed a few times. The chain has TRBV4-1 and TRBJ2-5; D gene unclear. V lost 0 bases, J lost 5 bases, and 10 bases lay in between. The V gene's germline CDR1 is MGHRA and CDR2 YSYEKL. This CDR3 is 14 amino acids long. In DNA, the CDR3 is TGCGCCAGCAGCCAAGATCAGGTGGGGGAGACCCAGTACTTC. Translation: CASSQDQVGETQYF.

This clonotype was observed at least ten times. This chain joins TRBV7-9 and TRBJ1-1; tentatively, D is TRBD1 (6 bases). The V gene's germline CDR1 is SEHNR and CDR2 FQNEAQ (reference sequence). This CDR3 contains 17 residues. V lost 3 bases to trimming and J lost 4 bases, with 21 bases between them. CDR3 bases: TGTGCCAGCAGCTTTGAGTCTGTGGGGGCTGGGGGCACTGAAGCTTTCTTT. It specifies CASSFESVGAGGTEAFF.

The chain couples TRBV7-2 to TRBJ1-3; perhaps TRBD1 as D (5 bases). The germline CDR1 and CDR2 sequences are SGHTA and FQGNSA. Trimming shortened V by 5 bases and J by 2 bases, and 16 bases separated the two germline ends. This CDR3 comprises 16 residues. CDR3 DNA sequence: TGTGCCAGCAGCGTTTATGGGACGGACCCTGGAAACACCATATATTTT. It is translated as CASSVYGTDPGNTIYF.

In its sample, this clonotype was seen many times. V usage is TRBV29-1 and J usage is TRBJ2-7; maybe TRBD2 (6 bases). Trimming left V 5 bases short and J 5 bases short, with 13 bases between. There are 12 residues in the CDR3. Germline assignment: CDR1 SQVTM and CDR2 ANQGSEA. CDR3 DNA sequence: TGCAGCGTTCTAAAGGAGGGCCACGAGCAGTACTTC. Residues: CSVLKEGHEQYF.

This clonotype was recorded many times. The chain employs TRBV10-3 and TRBJ1-5; D perhaps matches TRBD1 (5 bases). This CDR3 comprises 14 residues. Trimming cost V 3 bases and J 7 bases, with 13 bases left between them. The germline V gene encodes CDR1 ENHRY and CDR2 SYGVKD. CDR3 amino acids: CAISDRDSEQPQHF. The CDR3 DNA follows: TGTGCCATCAGTGACCGGGACTCGGAACAGCCCCAGCATTTT.

This clonotype appeared a few times. V and J are TRBV7-2 and TRBJ1-6, with 9 bases aligning to TRBD1. This CDR3 has 17 residues. From germline, CDR1 is SGHTA and CDR2 FQGNSA. The ends lost 5 bases at V and 4 bases at J; junction bases unmatched: 9. The CDR3 protein is CASSPTTGGQYNSPLHF. CDR3 sequence (DNA): TGTGCCAGCAGCCCCACGACAGGGGGTCAATATAATTCACCCCTCCACTTT.

This chain links TRBV5-1 with TRBJ1-1; 7 bases map to TRBD1. The CDR3 is made up of 18 amino acids. After removal of 3 bases from V and 0 bases from J, the junction contained 14 bases not matched to a gene. Per the germline V gene, CDR1 is SGHRS and CDR2 is YFSETQ. The CDR3, as DNA: TGCGCCAGCAGCTCCCCCCAGGGGGGAGGGACATTGAACACTGAAGCTTTCTTT. It encodes CASSSPQGGGTLNTEAFF.